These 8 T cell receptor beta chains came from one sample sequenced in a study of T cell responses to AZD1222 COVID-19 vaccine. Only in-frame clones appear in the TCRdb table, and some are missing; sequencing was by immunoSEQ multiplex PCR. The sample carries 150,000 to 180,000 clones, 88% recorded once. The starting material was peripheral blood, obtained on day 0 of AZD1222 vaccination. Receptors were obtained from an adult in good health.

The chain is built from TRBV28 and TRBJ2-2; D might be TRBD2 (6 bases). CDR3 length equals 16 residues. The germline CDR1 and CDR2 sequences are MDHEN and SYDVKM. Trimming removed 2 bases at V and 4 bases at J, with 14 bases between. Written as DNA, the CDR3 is TGTGCCAGCAGTTTAAGCCCCGGAGGGGCCACCGGGGAGCTGTTTTTT. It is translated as CASSLSPGGATGELFF.

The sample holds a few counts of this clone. CDR3 region: CASAGGTYNSPLHF. DNA of the CDR3: TGTGCCAGCGCAGGGGGGACCTATAATTCACCCCTCCACTTT. The gene calls are TRBV28 and TRBJ1-6; TRBD1 aligns across 7 bases. Germline loops: CDR1 MDHEN, CDR2 SYDVKM. J gave up 2 bases and V 8 bases, and 3 bases lay outside the gene matches. The CDR3 runs 14 residues.

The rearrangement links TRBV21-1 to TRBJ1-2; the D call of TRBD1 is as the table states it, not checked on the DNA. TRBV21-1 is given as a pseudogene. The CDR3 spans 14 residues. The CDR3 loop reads CASSGQLGVYGYTF. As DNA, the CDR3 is TGTGCCAGTTCAGGACAGCTTGGGGTTTATGGCTACACCTTC.

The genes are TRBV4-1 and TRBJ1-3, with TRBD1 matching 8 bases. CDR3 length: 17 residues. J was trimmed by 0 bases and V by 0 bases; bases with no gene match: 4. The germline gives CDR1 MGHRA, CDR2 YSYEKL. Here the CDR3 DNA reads TGCGCCAGCAGCCAAGAAGAGCAGGGGGCCTCTGGAAACACCATATATTTT. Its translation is CASSQEEQGASGNTIYF.

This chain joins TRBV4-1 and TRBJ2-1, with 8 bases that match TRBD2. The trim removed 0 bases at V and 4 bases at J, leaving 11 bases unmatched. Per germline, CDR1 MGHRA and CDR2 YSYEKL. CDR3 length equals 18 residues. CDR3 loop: CASSQDPPSGLLYNEQFF. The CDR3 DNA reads TGCGCCAGCAGCCAAGATCCGCCTAGCGGGCTCCTTTACAATGAGCAGTTCTTC.

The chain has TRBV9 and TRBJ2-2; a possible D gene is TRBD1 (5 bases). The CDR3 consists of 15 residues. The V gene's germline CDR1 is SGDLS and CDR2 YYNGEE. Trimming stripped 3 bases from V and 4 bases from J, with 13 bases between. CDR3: CASSDDQGSTGELFF. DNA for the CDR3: TGTGCCAGCAGCGATGATCAGGGTAGCACCGGGGAGCTGTTTTTT.

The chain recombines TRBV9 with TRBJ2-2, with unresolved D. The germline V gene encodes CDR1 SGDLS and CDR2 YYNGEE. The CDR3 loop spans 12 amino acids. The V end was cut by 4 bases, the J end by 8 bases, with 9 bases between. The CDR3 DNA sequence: TGTGCCAGCAGCACCTGGGGAGGGGAGCTGTTTTTT. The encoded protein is CASSTWGGELFF.

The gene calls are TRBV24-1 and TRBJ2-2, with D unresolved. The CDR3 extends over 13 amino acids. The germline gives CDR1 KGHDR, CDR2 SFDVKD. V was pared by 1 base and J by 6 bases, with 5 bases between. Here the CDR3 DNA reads TGTGCCACCAGTGATTTAGTATCCGGGGAGCTGTTTTTT. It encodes CATSDLVSGELFF.